A single sample gave rise to the 11 T cell receptor beta chains below, sequenced in a study of cytomegalovirus exposure and HLA in healthy donors. The PCR had 60 Vbeta and 13 Jbeta primers. Method: immunoSEQ multiplex PCR; TCRdb's copy keeps in-frame clones and lacks some. The data contain under 300,000 clones, approximately 82% of them singletons. The source material was PBMCs. These receptors all stem from a woman in her fifties or sixties in good health and CMV-seropositive.

This chain links TRBV6-4 with TRBJ2-2, with TRBD2 matching 10 bases. There are 15 residues in the CDR3. Losses at the gene ends were 6 bases for V and 2 bases for J; bases not matched to a gene: 3. Germline CDR1 and CDR2: MRHNA and SNTAGT. CDR3 in amino acids: CASRPSGRNTGELFF. CDR3 in DNA: TGTGCCAGCAGACCTAGCGGGAGAAACACCGGGGAGCTGTTTTTT.

About this clone: This same CDR3 is encoded by further DNA sequences in the sample. The V and J genes are TRBV6-6 and TRBJ2-1, with TRBD2 identical over 7 bases. The CDR3 sequence is 13 residues long. Germline V gene data show CDR1 as MNHNY and CDR2 as SVGAGI (reference sequence). J lost 6 bases, V lost 5 bases, and 4 bases had no gene match. CDR3 sequence: CASSKLASNEQFF. Written as DNA, the CDR3 is TGTGCCAGCAGTAAACTAGCGAGCAATGAGCAGTTCTTC.

This chain joins TRBV4-1 and TRBJ2-7; 9 bases line up with TRBD1. The V and J ends lost 3 bases and 3 bases, in that order; junction bases with no gene match: 9. The CDR3 runs 16 residues. In germline, CDR1 is MGHRA, CDR2 YSYEKL. The CDR3 DNA reads TGCGCCAGCAGCCACCTGGGGGGACAGGGAGACTACGAGCAGTACTTC. Protein product: CASSHLGGQGDYEQYF.

The chain has TRBV5-1 and TRBJ2-3; tentative D call: TRBD1 (5 bases). The V gene lost 5 bases and the J gene lost 2 bases, with 12 bases spanning the gap. CDR3 length equals 14 residues. Germline V gene data show CDR1 as SGHRS and CDR2 as YFSETQ. CDR3 coding DNA: TGCGCCAGCAGTTTAGACAGACCCACAGATACGCAGTATTTT. This codes for CASSLDRPTDTQYF.

V and J are TRBV13 and TRBJ2-1; 7 bases align to TRBD2. CDR1 PRHDT and CDR2 FYEKMQ come from the germline V gene (reference sequence). The CDR3 runs to 13 residues. V lost 3 bases to trimming and J lost 11 bases; unmatched junction nucleotides: 7. The CDR3 region has the DNA TGTGCCAGCAGCTTCGTCGGGACTACCAAGCAGTTCTTC. Translated: CASSFVGTTKQFF.

The CDR3 reads CASSEGGQVVRGYTF. In DNA, the CDR3 is TGTGCCAGCAGTGAAGGCGGACAGGTTGTACGTGGCTACACCTTC. The chain is built from TRBV6-1 and TRBJ1-2; 7 nucleotides match TRBD1. V trimming: 1 base; J trimming: 7 bases; junction bases outside the gene matches: 9. Germline V gene lookup returns CDR1 MNHNS and CDR2 SASEGT. The CDR3 sequence is 15 residues long.

The chain carries TRBV7-8 and TRBJ2-3; 7 nucleotides agree with TRBD2. Germline loops: CDR1 SGHVS, CDR2 FQNEAQ. The CDR3 has 13 residues. V lost 5 bases and J lost 5; bases outside the gene matches: 4. CDR3 sequence (DNA): TGTGCCAGCAGCGGTAGGGAGGGAGATACGCAGTATTTT. Translation: CASSGREGDTQYF.

The rearrangement joins TRBV4-1 to TRBJ2-7; TRBD2 agrees at 9 bases. The germline CDR1 and CDR2 sequences are MGHRA and YSYEKL. Trimming took 1 base from V and 8 from J; bases not matched to a gene: 6. This CDR3 contains 14 residues. This CDR3 reads CASSQGLAGPKQYF. The CDR3 nucleotides are TGCGCCAGCAGCCAAGGCCTAGCGGGACCTAAGCAGTACTTC.

The chain carries TRBV5-1 and TRBJ1-1; tentative D call: TRBD1 (6 bases). Looked up from germline, CDR1 is SGHRS and CDR2 is YFSETQ. V was cut by 4 bases and J by 2 bases, with 21 bases left in between. The CDR3 is 17 amino acids. The CDR3 spells CASSVLTPGQLNTEAFF. DNA of the CDR3: TGCGCCAGCAGCGTGTTGACCCCGGGACAACTAAACACTGAAGCTTTCTTT.

The V and J genes are TRBV4-1 and TRBJ1-1, with a possible D match to TRBD1 (5 bases). Germline CDR1 and CDR2: MGHRA and YSYEKL. This CDR3 spans 12 amino acids. V gave up 4 bases and J gave up 5 bases, with 8 bases separating them. CDR3 amino acids: CASSPRGTEAFF. DNA of the CDR3: TGCGCCAGCAGCCCTAGGGGTACTGAAGCTTTCTTT.

The V and J genes are TRBV10-3 and TRBJ1-3, with 9 nucleotides matching TRBD1. Germline assignment: CDR1 ENHRY and CDR2 SYGVKD. V lost 4 bases to trimming and J lost 3 bases; unmatched junction nucleotides: 4. The CDR3 has 15 residues. CDR3 amino acids: CAISGGQGFGNTIYF. CDR3 bases: TGTGCCATCAGTGGGGGACAGGGTTTTGGAAACACCATATATTTT.